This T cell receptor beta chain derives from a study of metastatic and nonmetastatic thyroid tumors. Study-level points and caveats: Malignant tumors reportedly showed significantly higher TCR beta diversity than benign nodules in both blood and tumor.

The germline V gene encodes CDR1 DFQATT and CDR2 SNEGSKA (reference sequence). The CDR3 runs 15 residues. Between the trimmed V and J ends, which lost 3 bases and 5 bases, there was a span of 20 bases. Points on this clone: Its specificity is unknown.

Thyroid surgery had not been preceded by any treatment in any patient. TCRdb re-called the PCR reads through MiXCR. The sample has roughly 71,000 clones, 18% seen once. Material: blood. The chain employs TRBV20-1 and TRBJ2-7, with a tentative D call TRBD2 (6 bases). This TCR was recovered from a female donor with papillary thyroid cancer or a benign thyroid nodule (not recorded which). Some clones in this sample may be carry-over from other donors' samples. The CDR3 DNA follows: TGCAGTGCTAGCATCCCTCTGGCGGGACTCGACGAGCAGTACTTC. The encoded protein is CSASIPLAGLDEQYF.